Given below is one TCR beta chain in context. Germline V lookup: CDR1 LNHDA, CDR2 SQIVND (reference sequence). This CDR3 is built from 15 residues. The junction had 8 bases not matched to a gene; V was cut back by 1 base and J by 6 bases. These data belong to a study of blood T cell repertoires in COVID-19. Across the study: Researchers got acute and convalescent COVID-19 samples from the United States, Italy and Spain. T cells, B-cell-depleted T cells, or PBMCs supplied cDNA or gDNA.

The protocol was immunoSEQ multiplex PCR, while the TCRdb copy is restricted to in-frame clones and leaves out a portion. Of around 250,000 clones listed, about nine tenths are singletons. The genes are TRBV19 and TRBJ2-7; 8 nucleotides agree with TRBD1. The origin of this receptor is a human donor in a cohort exposed to, infected with or recovered from COVID-19 (not recorded which). The donor label of this sample is uncertain. Specimen: PBMCs or T cells enriched from blood (not recorded which). The CDR3 coding sequence is TGTGCCAGTAGTATAGTAGAGACAGGGGCAAGCGAGCAGTACTTC. It codes for CASSIVETGASEQYF.